The clone carrying this TCR beta chain turned up a few times. Antigen unknown. The sample belongs to a study of type 1 regulatory T cells. About the research overall: An in vitro protocol generated T-allo10, a Tr1-enriched, alloantigen-specific CD4 T cell product.

TCRdb recomputed calls from the reads with MiXCR, one row per CDR3 protein. The profile shows 6,000 to 6,500 distinct CDR3 sequences, 30% to 40% of them singletons. Overall study findings and caveats: Compared with non-type 1 regulatory T cells, type 1 regulatory T cells showed a more restricted TCR repertoire.

This receptor was identified in a human donor in good health. Material for sequencing was cultured type 1 regulatory T (Tr1) cells, either the whole culture or a sorted fraction (not recorded which).

CDR3 loop: CSALVGRAPDTQYF. The CDR3 DNA follows: TGCAGTGCTCTAGTCGGGAGGGCCCCAGATACGCAGTATTTT. The genes are TRBV20-1 and TRBJ2-3, with TRBD2 identical over 8 bases. J was trimmed by 4 bases and V by 5 bases; bases with no gene match: 8. Germline CDR1 DFQATT, CDR2 SNEGSKA (reference sequence). CDR3 size: 14 residues.